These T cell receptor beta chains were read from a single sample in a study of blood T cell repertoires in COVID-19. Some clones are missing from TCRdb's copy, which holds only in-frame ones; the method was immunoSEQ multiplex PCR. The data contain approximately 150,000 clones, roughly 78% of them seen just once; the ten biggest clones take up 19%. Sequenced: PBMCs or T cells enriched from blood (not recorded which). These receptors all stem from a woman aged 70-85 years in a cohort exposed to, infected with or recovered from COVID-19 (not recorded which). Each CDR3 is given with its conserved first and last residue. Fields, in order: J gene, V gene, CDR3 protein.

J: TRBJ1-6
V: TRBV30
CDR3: CAWSVQGLYFNSPLHF

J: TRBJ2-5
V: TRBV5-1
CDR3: CASNSLARGGETQYF

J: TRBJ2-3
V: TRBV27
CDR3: CASSFGLAVDTQYF

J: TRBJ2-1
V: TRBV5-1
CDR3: CASSETSYNEQFF

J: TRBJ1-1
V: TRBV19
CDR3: CASSYSSGFSWGNTEAFF

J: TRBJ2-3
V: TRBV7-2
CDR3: CASSRGQGALDTQYF

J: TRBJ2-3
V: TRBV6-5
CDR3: CASSYRTSGLTDTQYF

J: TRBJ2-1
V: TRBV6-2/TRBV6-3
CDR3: CASSYRTLAGGLINEQFF

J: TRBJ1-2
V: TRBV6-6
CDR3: CASSSEGSYGYTF

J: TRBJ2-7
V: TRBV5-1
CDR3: CASSLGRGSSSYEQYF

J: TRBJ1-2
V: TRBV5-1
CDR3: CASSLSQGILGYTF

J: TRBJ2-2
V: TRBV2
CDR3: CASRLAGGSSGELFF

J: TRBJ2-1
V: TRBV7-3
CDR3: CASSLGLERNEQFF

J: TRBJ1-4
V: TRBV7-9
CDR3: CASSLARTGEGKLFF

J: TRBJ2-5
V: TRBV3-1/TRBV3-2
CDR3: CASSQYGGGVETQYF

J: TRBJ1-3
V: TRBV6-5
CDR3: CASTHPGGNTIYF

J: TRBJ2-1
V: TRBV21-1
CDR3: CASSKHPLAGVNEQFF